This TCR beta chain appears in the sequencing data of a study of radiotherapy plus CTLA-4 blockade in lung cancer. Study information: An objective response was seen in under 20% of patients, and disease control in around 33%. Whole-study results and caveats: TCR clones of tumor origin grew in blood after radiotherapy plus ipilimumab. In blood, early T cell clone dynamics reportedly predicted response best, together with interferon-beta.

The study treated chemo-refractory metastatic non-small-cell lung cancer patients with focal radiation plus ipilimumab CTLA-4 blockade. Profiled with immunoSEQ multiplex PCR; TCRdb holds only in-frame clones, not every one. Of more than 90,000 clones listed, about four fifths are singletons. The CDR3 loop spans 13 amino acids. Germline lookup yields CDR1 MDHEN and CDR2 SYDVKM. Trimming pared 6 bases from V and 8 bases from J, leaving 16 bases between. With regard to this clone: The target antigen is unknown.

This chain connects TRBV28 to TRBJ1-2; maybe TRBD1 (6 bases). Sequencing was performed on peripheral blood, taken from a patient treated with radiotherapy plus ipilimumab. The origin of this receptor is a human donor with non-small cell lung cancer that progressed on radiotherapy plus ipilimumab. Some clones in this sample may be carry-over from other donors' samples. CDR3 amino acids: CASSIGGGRGYTF. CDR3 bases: TGTGCCAGCAGCATCGGAGGGGGGAGGGGCTACACCTTC.